The 26 T cell receptor beta chains below were found in one sample sequenced in a study of cytomegalovirus exposure and HLA in healthy donors. 60 Vbeta and 13 Jbeta primers were used in PCR. The repertoire was sequenced with immunoSEQ multiplex PCR; TCRdb's copy has only in-frame clones and lacks some. This sample has 90,000 or so clones; approximately 80% occur once, and the top ten carry approximately 3.3%. Sequences were obtained from PBMCs. The receptor set was obtained from a woman aged 40 to 49 in good health and CMV-seronegative.

In this sample, this clone turned up once. The chain couples TRBV18 to TRBJ2-1; 13 nucleotides line up with TRBD2. This CDR3 is 18 amino acids long. Germline V gene sequence: CDR1 KGHSH, CDR2 LQKENI. After removal of 2 bases from V and 4 bases from J, the junction contained 8 bases not matched to a gene. In DNA, the CDR3 is TGTGCCAGCTCACCAGAGACTAGCGGGAGGTTGTTTTACAATGAGCAGTTCTTC. It codes for CASSPETSGRLFYNEQFF.

The rearrangement links TRBV6-5 to TRBJ1-2; D ambiguous. Trimming removed 0 bases from V and 1 base from J, with 9 bases in between. From germline, CDR1 is MNHEY and CDR2 SVGAGI. The CDR3 contains 15 residues. In DNA form, the CDR3 reads TGTGCCAGCAGTTACTCGGAGGGCTTTAACTATGGCTACACCTTC. Encoded protein: CASSYSEGFNYGYTF.

This chain links TRBV5-4 with TRBJ1-2; 8 positions agree with TRBD1. Germline trimming cut 2 bases from V and 7 bases from J; bases unmatched to any gene: 10. CDR3 length: 15 amino acids. Germline CDR1 and CDR2: SGHNT and YYREEE (reference sequence). The CDR3 loop is CASSFRAGGAGGYTF. In DNA, the CDR3 is TGTGCCAGCAGCTTCAGGGCAGGGGGCGCGGGTGGCTACACCTTC.

This clone was seen a handful of times. This rearrangement joins TRBV5-5 to TRBJ2-7; tentative D call: TRBD1 (6 bases). CDR3 length: 13 residues. V dropped 4 bases and J dropped 4 bases, with 12 bases sitting between them. The germline V gene encodes CDR1 SGHKS and CDR2 YYEKEE (reference sequence). In DNA form, the CDR3 reads TGTGCCAGCAGCCACCCACAGGGATACGAGCAGTACTTC. It codes for CASSHPQGYEQYF. The full variable domain, completed using reference TRBV5-5 and TRBJ2-7, is DAGVTQSPTHLIKTRGQQVTLRCSPISGHKSVSWYQQVLGQGPQFIFQYYEKEERGRGNFPDRFSARQFPNYSSELNVNALLLGDSALYLCASSHPQGYEQYFGPGTRLTVT.

V is TRBV14 and J is TRBJ2-7; no clear D gene. CDR1 is SGHDN and CDR2 is FVKESK in the germline V gene. The CDR3 runs 13 residues. V shed 5 bases and J shed 4 bases, with 12 bases lying between them. The CDR3 DNA is TGTGCCAGCAGCTCTAAGCGCACTTACGAGCAGTACTTC. Translated: CASSSKRTYEQYF.

This clone appeared once. The chain employs TRBV4-1 and TRBJ2-5; 10 bases match TRBD2. The end of the DNA aligns better with TRBJ2-7, so the J call may be wrong. The germline V gene has CDR1 MGHRA and CDR2 YSYEKL. This CDR3 has 16 amino acids. The CDR3 loop reads CASSQLDTSGNYEQYF. The CDR3 DNA reads TGCGCCAGCAGCCAACTAGATACTAGCGGGAATTACGAGCAGTACTTC.

The chain combines TRBV5-6 with TRBJ2-5, with D tentatively TRBD2 (5 bases). The end of the DNA is better explained by TRBJ2-7, so the J call may be wrong. Germline V gene sequence: CDR1 SGHDT, CDR2 YYEEEE. The CDR3 contains 15 residues. DNA for the CDR3: TGTGCCAGCAGCTTGGTAGATTACCTAGCAGACGAGCAGTACTTC. The encoded protein is CASSLVDYLADEQYF.

This clone appeared a few times. The chain carries TRBV5-1 and TRBJ1-3; maybe TRBD1 (6 bases). This CDR3 has 16 amino acids. CDR1 SGHRS and CDR2 YFSETQ come from the germline V gene. V lost 1 base and J lost 4, with 15 bases in between. The CDR3 protein is CASSLFPNREGNTIYF. Written as DNA, the CDR3 is TGCGCCAGCAGCTTGTTCCCCAACAGGGAAGGAAACACCATATATTTT.

The chain employs TRBV2 and TRBJ2-2; 11 nucleotides match TRBD1. The CDR3 spans 17 residues. V lost 7 bases and J lost 4; bases outside the gene matches: 11. Germline values: CDR1 SNHLY, CDR2 FYNNEI. CDR3 sequence reads: CASKGQGAVGGTGELFF. For the CDR3, the DNA is TGTGCCAGCAAAGGACAGGGGGCAGTTGGTGGCACCGGGGAGCTGTTTTTT.

This rearrangement joins TRBV7-9 to TRBJ2-3, with D perhaps matching TRBD2 (6 bases). This CDR3 has 19 residues. The ends were cut back, 5 bases at V and 0 bases at J, with 24 bases in the middle. CDR1 is SEHNR and CDR2 is FQNEAQ in the germline V gene (reference sequence). CDR3 sequence reads: CASSHPPLIAEKSTDTQYF. The CDR3 DNA follows: TGTGCCAGCAGCCACCCACCGCTTATAGCGGAGAAAAGCACAGATACGCAGTATTTT.

The chain carries TRBV5-3 and TRBJ2-1, with 8 bases aligning to TRBD2. TRBV5-3 is designated an ORF whose function remains uncertain. Losses at the gene ends were 0 bases for V and 7 bases for J; bases not matched to a gene: 6. The CDR3 length is 15 residues. CDR3 sequence: CARSLAESSGNEQFF. The CDR3 coding sequence is TGTGCCAGAAGCTTGGCCGAGTCTAGCGGGAATGAGCAGTTCTTC.

The V gene is TRBV5-1, the J gene TRBJ2-7; 9 bases map to TRBD1. Germline V gene sequence: CDR1 SGHRS, CDR2 YFSETQ. This CDR3 contains 15 residues. Trimming took 1 base from V and 7 from J; bases not matched to a gene: 9. The CDR3 spells CASSLSNRDRAEQYF. Written as DNA, the CDR3 is TGCGCCAGCAGCTTGTCAAACCGGGACAGGGCAGAGCAGTACTTC.

The chain recombines TRBV6-6 with TRBJ2-1, with unresolved D. This CDR3 has 12 amino acids. Germline values: CDR1 MNHNY, CDR2 SVGAGI (reference sequence). The ends were cut back, 4 bases at V and 5 bases at J, with 6 bases in the middle. Written as DNA, the CDR3 is TGTGCCAGCAGTTTGTCGGACAATGAGCAGTTCTTC. This encodes CASSLSDNEQFF.

V usage is TRBV2 and J usage is TRBJ2-1; TRBD1 might be the D (6 bases). V dropped 6 bases and J dropped 11 bases, with 17 bases sitting between them. CDR1 is SNHLY and CDR2 is FYNNEI in the germline V gene. The CDR3 spans 13 residues. CDR3 residues: CASRSGTPSKQFF. Written as DNA, the CDR3 is TGTGCCAGCAGATCCGGGACACCCAGTAAGCAGTTCTTC.

The chain is built from TRBV6-1 and TRBJ2-7, with 7 nucleotides matching TRBD2. V trimming: 6 bases; J trimming: 6 bases; junction bases outside the gene matches: 14. This CDR3 is built from 15 residues. In germline, CDR1 is MNHNS, CDR2 SASEGT. The CDR3 DNA follows: TGTGCCAGCAGGGACATGGGGGGGGACCGGGGCGAGCAGTACTTC. It yields the protein CASRDMGGDRGEQYF.

This clone was seen only once. The rearrangement joins TRBV7-9 to TRBJ1-1, with D perhaps TRBD1 (6 bases). Germline loops: CDR1 SEHNR, CDR2 FQNEAQ (reference sequence). This CDR3 comprises 16 residues. V gave up 5 bases and J gave up 2 bases, with 18 bases separating them. The CDR3 nucleotides read TGTGCCAGCAGCAGGACTCCACAGGGCCCTAACACTGAAGCTTTCTTT. This translates into CASSRTPQGPNTEAFF.

This clone has more than one count but fewer than ten. V is TRBV2 and J is TRBJ2-2, with D unresolved. V shed 6 bases and J shed 6 bases, with 11 bases lying between them. The CDR3 spans 13 residues. CDR1 and CDR2 (germline): SNHLY, FYNNEI. As DNA, the CDR3 is TGTGCCAGCAGCGGTAACAGTCCCGGGGAGCTGTTTTTT. Protein sequence: CASSGNSPGELFF.

A single count supports this clone. The chain is built from TRBV6-5 and TRBJ2-7; 7 bases line up with TRBD2. CDR3 length equals 13 residues. CDR1 MNHEY and CDR2 SVGAGI come from the germline V gene. The J segment lost 2 bases and the V segment lost 4 bases, leaving 2 bases of the junction unmatched. CDR3 sequence reads: CASSWGGTYEQYF. The CDR3 coding sequence is TGTGCCAGCAGTTGGGGGGGGACCTACGAGCAGTACTTC.

As to this clone: The sample has other DNA sequences that encode this CDR3 too. This rearrangement joins TRBV5-6 to TRBJ2-7; 9 bases map to TRBD1. Germline V lookup: CDR1 SGHDT, CDR2 YYEEEE. The CDR3 extends over 14 amino acids. The junction had 5 bases not matched to a gene; V was cut back by 4 bases and J by 3 bases. This CDR3 reads CASSLGTGYYEQYF. CDR3 nucleotide sequence: TGTGCCAGCAGCCTAGGGACAGGGTACTACGAGCAGTACTTC.

The rearrangement uses TRBV5-5 and TRBJ1-1, with TRBD1 matching 7 bases. The CDR3 has 14 amino acids. Looked up from germline, CDR1 is SGHKS and CDR2 is YYEKEE (reference sequence). V dropped 0 bases and J dropped 4; count of bases not matched to a gene: 3. The chain's CDR3 is CASSLDRGGTEAFF. Written as DNA, the CDR3 is TGTGCCAGCAGCTTGGACAGGGGAGGCACTGAAGCTTTCTTT. Full variable domain (missing parts from reference TRBV5-5 and TRBJ1-1): DAGVTQSPTHLIKTRGQQVTLRCSPISGHKSVSWYQQVLGQGPQFIFQYYEKEERGRGNFPDRFSARQFPNYSSELNVNALLLGDSALYLCASSLDRGGTEAFFGQGTRLTVV.

The table lists this clone with a few counts. V and J are TRBV6-4 and TRBJ2-1; D is unclear. The CDR3 contains 13 residues. The ends were cut back, 2 bases at V and 4 bases at J, with 6 bases in the middle. Germline CDR1 and CDR2: MRHNA and SNTAGT. As DNA, the CDR3 is TGTGCCAGCAGTGACCGTACTTACAATGAGCAGTTCTTC. Amino acids: CASSDRTYNEQFF.

This chain links TRBV7-2 with TRBJ1-3; D not certain. This CDR3 region has 14 residues. Trimming cost V 1 base and J 0 bases, with 4 bases left between them. Germline CDR1 SGHTA, CDR2 FQGNSA. The CDR3 DNA is TGTGCCAGCAGCTTAGGGCTCTCTGGAAACACCATATATTTT. As protein: CASSLGLSGNTIYF.

The rearrangement uses TRBV10-2 and TRBJ1-2; 9 nucleotides line up with TRBD1. The J segment lost 5 bases and the V segment lost 8 bases, leaving 3 bases of the junction unmatched. Germline CDR1 reads WSHSY; CDR2 reads SAAADI. This CDR3 has 12 residues. CDR3 bases: TGCGCCAGCGGGACAGGGAGGTATGGCTACACCTTC. Its protein product is CASGTGRYGYTF.

The chain uses TRBV4-1 and TRBJ2-3, with D tentatively TRBD2 (6 bases). This CDR3 contains 16 residues. Germline values: CDR1 MGHRA, CDR2 YSYEKL. The ends were cut back, 1 base at V and 0 bases at J, with 11 bases in the middle. As DNA, the CDR3 is TGCGCCAGCAGCCAAGGGAGCGGGCTTAGCACAGATACGCAGTATTTT. Encoded protein: CASSQGSGLSTDTQYF.

This clone has more than one count but fewer than ten. The chain combines TRBV19 with TRBJ2-7; TRBD1 is a possible D gene (5 bases). The germline gives CDR1 LNHDA, CDR2 SQIVND (reference sequence). The CDR3 runs 12 residues. V shed 5 bases and J shed 4 bases, with 9 bases lying between them. This CDR3 reads CASSLAGYEQYF. CDR3 sequence (DNA): TGTGCCAGTAGTTTGGCAGGGTACGAGCAGTACTTC.

V usage is TRBV9 and J usage is TRBJ1-5, with D perhaps TRBD1 (6 bases). V dropped 0 bases and J dropped 4 bases, with 8 bases sitting between them. The CDR3 is 14 residues long. CDR1 is SGDLS and CDR2 is YYNGEE in the germline V gene. The chain's CDR3 is CASSVGGQNQPQHF. CDR3 nucleotides: TGTGCCAGCAGCGTAGGGGGACAAAATCAGCCCCAGCATTTT.